Following are 7 T cell receptor beta chains from one sample sequenced in a study of blood T cell repertoires in COVID-19. The table came from immunoSEQ multiplex PCR; TCRdb's copy has only in-frame clones and leaves some out. The data contain over 120,000 clones, 75% to 85% of them seen just once; the ten biggest clones take up 4.5% to 5%. The sample comprised peripheral blood. The receptors originated from a woman in her 70s with COVID-19, enrolled during active disease.

This chain uses TRBV3-1 (or the pseudogene TRBV3-2) with TRBJ2-6, with no clear D. The germline gives CDR1 LGHDT, CDR2 YNNKEL (reference sequence). The CDR3 consists of 17 residues. Trimming removed 1 base from V and 0 bases from J, with 10 bases in between. This chain's CDR3 is CASSQGWHGSGANVLTF. CDR3 DNA: TGTGCCAGCAGCCAAGGATGGCATGGCTCTGGGGCCAACGTCCTGACTTTC.

The V and J genes are TRBV4-1 and TRBJ2-7; D is possibly TRBD2 (5 bases). Per germline, CDR1 MGHRA and CDR2 YSYEKL. The ends were cut back, 1 base at V and 0 bases at J, with 10 bases in the middle. The CDR3 length is 15 residues. The CDR3 bases are TGCGCCAGCAGCCAAGGTCTAGCACGCTCCTACGAGCAGTACTTC. Translation gives CASSQGLARSYEQYF.

A single count supports this clone. This sequence joins TRBV27 and TRBJ1-6; a weak D match, TRBD1 (5 bases). Germline V gene lookup returns CDR1 MNHEY and CDR2 SMNVEV (reference sequence). The CDR3 has 16 residues. Trimming pared 5 bases from V and 5 bases from J, leaving 16 bases between. The CDR3 protein is CASSPRGRVNNSPLHF. The CDR3 bases are TGTGCCAGCAGTCCCCGGGGGAGGGTAAATAATTCACCCCTCCACTTT.

The chain uses TRBV4-1 and TRBJ2-1; TRBD2 matches at 11 bases. Germline V gene data show CDR1 as MGHRA and CDR2 as YSYEKL. The CDR3 has 15 residues. The trim removed 4 bases at V and 6 bases at J, leaving 5 bases unmatched. CDR3 DNA: TGCGCCAGCAGCCTCACCGGGACTAGCGGCAATGAGCAGTTCTTC. It is translated as CASSLTGTSGNEQFF.

The V call is TRBV6-5, the J call TRBJ2-1; the match to TRBD2 covers 7 bases. J was trimmed by 6 bases and V by 7 bases; bases with no gene match: 9. There are 14 residues in the CDR3. Germline CDR1 reads MNHEY; CDR2 reads SVGAGI. In nucleotides, the CDR3 is TGTGCCAGCAAAATCGAAGCGGGGACCAATGAGCAGTTCTTC. Its translation is CASKIEAGTNEQFF.

The V call is TRBV10-1, the J call TRBJ2-2; 13 bases are a match to TRBD2. V shed 10 bases and J 0 bases; nucleotides not matched to a gene: 8. The CDR3 runs 17 residues. Germline values: CDR1 WNHNN, CDR2 SYGVQD (reference sequence). CDR3 DNA: TGCGCCACCCCTGGGACTAGCGGGAACGCGAACACCGGGGAGCTGTTTTTT. It translates to CATPGTSGNANTGELFF.

This chain links TRBV7-2 with TRBJ2-2, with a weak D call TRBD2 (7 bases). The CDR3 consists of 15 residues. Trimming cost V 5 bases and J 5 bases, with 15 bases left between them. The germline V gene encodes CDR1 SGHTA and CDR2 FQGNSA. The CDR3 sequence: CASSPGAGETGELFF. The CDR3 region has the DNA TGTGCCAGCAGCCCGGGGGCGGGGGAGACCGGGGAGCTGTTTTTT. Full variable domain (rest looked up from reference TRBV7-2 and TRBJ2-2): GAGVSQSPSNKVTEKGKDVELRCDPISGHTALYWYRQSLGQGLEFLIYFQGNSAPDKSGLPSDRFSAERTGGSVSTLTIQRTQQEDSAVYLCASSPGAGETGELFFGEGSRLTVL.